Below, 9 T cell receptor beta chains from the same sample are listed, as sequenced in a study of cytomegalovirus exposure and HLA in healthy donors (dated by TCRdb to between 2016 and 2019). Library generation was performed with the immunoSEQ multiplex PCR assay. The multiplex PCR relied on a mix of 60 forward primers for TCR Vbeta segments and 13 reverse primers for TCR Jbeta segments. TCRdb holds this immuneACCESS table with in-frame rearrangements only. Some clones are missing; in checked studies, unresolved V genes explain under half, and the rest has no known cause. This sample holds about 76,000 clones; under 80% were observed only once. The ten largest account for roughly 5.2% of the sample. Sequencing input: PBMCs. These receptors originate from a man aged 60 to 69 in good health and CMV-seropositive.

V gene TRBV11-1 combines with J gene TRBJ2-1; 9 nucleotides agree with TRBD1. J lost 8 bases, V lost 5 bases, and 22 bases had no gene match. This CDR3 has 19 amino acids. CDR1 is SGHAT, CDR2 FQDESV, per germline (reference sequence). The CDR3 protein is CASSPSPSRRDRAIDEQFF. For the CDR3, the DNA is TGTGCCAGCAGCCCATCCCCATCCCGTCGGGACAGGGCGATAGATGAGCAGTTCTTC.

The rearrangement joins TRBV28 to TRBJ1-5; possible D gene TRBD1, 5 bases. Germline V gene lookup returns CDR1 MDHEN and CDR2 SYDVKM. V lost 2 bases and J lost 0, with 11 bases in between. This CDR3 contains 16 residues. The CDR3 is CASSLRAGSSNQPQHF. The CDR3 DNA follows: TGTGCCAGCAGTTTAAGGGCAGGGTCTAGCAATCAGCCCCAGCATTTT. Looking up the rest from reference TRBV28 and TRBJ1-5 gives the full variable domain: DVKVTQSSRYLVKRTGEKVFLECVQDMDHENMFWYRQDPGLGLRLIYFSYDVKMKEKGDIPEGYSVSREKKERFSLILESASTNQTSMYLCASSLRAGSSNQPQHFGDGTRLSIL.

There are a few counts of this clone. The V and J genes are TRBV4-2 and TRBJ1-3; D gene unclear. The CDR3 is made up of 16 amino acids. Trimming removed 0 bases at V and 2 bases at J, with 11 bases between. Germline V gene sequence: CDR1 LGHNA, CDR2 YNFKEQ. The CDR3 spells CASSQEGPVPGNTIYF. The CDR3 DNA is TGTGCCAGCAGCCAAGAGGGCCCCGTCCCTGGAAACACCATATATTTT.

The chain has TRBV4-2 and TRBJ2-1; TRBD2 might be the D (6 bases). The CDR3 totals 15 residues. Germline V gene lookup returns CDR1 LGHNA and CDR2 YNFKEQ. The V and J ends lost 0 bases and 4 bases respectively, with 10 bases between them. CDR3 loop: CASSQEMGLYNEQFF. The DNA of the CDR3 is TGTGCCAGCAGCCAAGAGATGGGACTTTACAATGAGCAGTTCTTC.

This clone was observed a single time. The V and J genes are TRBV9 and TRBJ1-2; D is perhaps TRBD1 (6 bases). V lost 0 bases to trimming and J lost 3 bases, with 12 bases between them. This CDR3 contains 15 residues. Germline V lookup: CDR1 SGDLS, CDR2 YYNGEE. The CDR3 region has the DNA TGTGCCAGCAGCGTAGCGGGACACCCCGACTATGGCTACACCTTC. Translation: CASSVAGHPDYGYTF.

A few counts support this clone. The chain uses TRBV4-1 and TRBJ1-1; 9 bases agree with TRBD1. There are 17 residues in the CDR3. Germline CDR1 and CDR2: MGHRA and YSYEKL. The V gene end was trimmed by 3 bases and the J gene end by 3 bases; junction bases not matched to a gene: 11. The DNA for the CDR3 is TGCGCCAGCAGCCAGGGAAACAGGGGGCTAGGGTACACTGAAGCTTTCTTT. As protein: CASSQGNRGLGYTEAFF.

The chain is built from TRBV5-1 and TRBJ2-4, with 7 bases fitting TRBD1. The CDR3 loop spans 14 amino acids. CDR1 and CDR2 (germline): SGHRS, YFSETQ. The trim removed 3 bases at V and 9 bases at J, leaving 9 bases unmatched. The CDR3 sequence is CASSSGQLRAIQYF. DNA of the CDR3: TGCGCCAGCAGCTCGGGACAGCTCCGGGCCATTCAGTACTTC.

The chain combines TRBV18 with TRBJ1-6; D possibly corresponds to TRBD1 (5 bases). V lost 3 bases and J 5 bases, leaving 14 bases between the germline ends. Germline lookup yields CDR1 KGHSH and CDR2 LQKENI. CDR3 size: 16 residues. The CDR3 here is CASSPQRGGNNSPLHF. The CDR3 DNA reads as TGTGCCAGCTCACCGCAGCGGGGGGGGAATAATTCACCCCTCCACTTT.

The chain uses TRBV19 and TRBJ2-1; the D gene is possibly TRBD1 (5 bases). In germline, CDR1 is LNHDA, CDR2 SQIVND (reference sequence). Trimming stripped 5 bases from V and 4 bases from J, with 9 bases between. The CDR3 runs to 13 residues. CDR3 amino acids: CASSVTEYNEQFF. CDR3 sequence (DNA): TGTGCCAGTAGTGTGACAGAGTACAATGAGCAGTTCTTC.